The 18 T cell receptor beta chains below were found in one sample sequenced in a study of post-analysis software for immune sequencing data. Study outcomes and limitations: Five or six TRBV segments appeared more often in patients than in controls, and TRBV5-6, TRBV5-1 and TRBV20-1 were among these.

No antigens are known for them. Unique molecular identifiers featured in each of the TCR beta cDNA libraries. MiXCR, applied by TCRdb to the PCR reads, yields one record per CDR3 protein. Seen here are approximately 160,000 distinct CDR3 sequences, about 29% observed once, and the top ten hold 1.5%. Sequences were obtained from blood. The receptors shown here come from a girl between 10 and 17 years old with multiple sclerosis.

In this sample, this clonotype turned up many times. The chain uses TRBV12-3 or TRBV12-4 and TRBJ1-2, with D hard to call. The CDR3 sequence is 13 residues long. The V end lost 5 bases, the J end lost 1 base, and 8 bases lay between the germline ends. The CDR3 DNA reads TGTGCCAGCAGTCCCCTGGTTAACTATGGCTACACCTTC. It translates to CASSPLVNYGYTF.

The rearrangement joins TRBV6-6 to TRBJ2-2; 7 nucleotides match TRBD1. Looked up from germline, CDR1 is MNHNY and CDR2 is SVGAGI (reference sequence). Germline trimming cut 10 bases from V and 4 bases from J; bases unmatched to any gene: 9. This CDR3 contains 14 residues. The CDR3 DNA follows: TGTGCCACGGCCAGGGACAGCCCCACCGGGGAGCTGTTTTTT. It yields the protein CATARDSPTGELFF.

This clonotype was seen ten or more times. CDR3 protein: CSVRPSGALNYGYTF. The CDR3 DNA follows: TGCAGCGTTCGGCCGAGTGGGGCCCTTAACTATGGCTACACCTTC. The V gene is TRBV29-1, the J gene TRBJ1-2; D perhaps matches TRBD1 (5 bases). CDR1 and CDR2 from the germline V gene are SQVTM and ANQGSEA. This CDR3 spans 15 amino acids. Trimming removed 5 bases from V and 1 base from J, with 17 bases in between.

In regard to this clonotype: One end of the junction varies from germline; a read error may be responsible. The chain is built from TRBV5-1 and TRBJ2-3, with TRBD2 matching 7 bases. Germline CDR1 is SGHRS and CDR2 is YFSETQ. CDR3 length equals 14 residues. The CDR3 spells CVSSLNLAADTQYF. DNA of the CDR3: TGCGTCAGCAGCTTGAATCTAGCGGCAGATACGCAGTATTTT.

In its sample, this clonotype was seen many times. The CDR3, as DNA: TGTGCCAGCAGCTTAATTGGGACCGTAGCCAAAAACATTCAGTACTTC. It translates to CASSLIGTVAKNIQYF. This rearrangement joins TRBV7-2 to TRBJ2-4; D tentatively reads TRBD1 or TRBD2 (5 bases each). The germline gives CDR1 SGHTA, CDR2 FQGNSA. The CDR3 runs 16 residues. Trimming stripped 2 bases from V and 0 bases from J, with 11 bases between.

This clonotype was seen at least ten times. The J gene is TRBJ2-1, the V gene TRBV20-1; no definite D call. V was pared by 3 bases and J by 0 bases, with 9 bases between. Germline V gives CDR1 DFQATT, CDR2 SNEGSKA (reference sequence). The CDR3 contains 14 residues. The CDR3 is CSASSGSSYNEQFF. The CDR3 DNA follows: TGCAGTGCTAGTTCAGGCAGCTCCTACAATGAGCAGTTCTTC.

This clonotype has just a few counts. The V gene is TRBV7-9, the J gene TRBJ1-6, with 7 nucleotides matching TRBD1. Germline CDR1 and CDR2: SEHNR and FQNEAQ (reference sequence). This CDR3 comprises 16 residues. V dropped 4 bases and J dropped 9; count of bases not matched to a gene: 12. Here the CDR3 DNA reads TGTGCCAGCAGCTCGATGACAGGGCAAGGGGGTTCACCCCTCCACTTT. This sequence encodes CASSSMTGQGGSPLHF.

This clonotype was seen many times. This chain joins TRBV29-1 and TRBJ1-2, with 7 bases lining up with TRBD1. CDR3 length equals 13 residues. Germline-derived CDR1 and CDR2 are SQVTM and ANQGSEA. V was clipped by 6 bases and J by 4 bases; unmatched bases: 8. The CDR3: CSVAGQPTYGYTF. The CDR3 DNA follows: TGCAGCGTGGCGGGACAGCCAACCTATGGCTACACCTTC.

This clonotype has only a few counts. CDR3: CASSLGPIGSSYNEQFF. The CDR3 DNA follows: TGCGCCAGCAGCTTAGGCCCCATAGGAAGCTCCTACAATGAGCAGTTCTTC. This chain uses TRBV5-1 with TRBJ2-1; D is undetermined. Germline assignment: CDR1 SGHRS and CDR2 YFSETQ. Trimming took off 2 bases at V and 0 bases at J, with 15 bases between the two ends. The CDR3 sequence is 17 residues long.

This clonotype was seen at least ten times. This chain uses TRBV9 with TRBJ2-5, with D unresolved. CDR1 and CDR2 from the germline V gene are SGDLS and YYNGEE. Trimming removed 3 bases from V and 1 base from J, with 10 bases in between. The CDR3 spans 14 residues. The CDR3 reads CASSAWDTQETQYF. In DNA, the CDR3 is TGTGCCAGCAGCGCCTGGGATACCCAAGAGACCCAGTACTTC.

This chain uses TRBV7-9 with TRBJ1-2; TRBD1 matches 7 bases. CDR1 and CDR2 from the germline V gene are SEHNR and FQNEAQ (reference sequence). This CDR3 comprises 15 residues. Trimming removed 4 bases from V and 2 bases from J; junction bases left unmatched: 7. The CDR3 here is CASSSTGDGNYGYTF. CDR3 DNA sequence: TGTGCCAGCAGCTCAACAGGGGACGGGAACTATGGCTACACCTTC. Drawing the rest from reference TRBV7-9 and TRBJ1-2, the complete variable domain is DTGVSQNPRHKITKRGQNVTFRCDPISEHNRLYWYRQTLGQGPEFLTYFQNEAQLEKSRLLSDRFSAERPKGSFSTLEIQRTEQGDSAMYLCASSSTGDGNYGYTFGSGTRLTVV.

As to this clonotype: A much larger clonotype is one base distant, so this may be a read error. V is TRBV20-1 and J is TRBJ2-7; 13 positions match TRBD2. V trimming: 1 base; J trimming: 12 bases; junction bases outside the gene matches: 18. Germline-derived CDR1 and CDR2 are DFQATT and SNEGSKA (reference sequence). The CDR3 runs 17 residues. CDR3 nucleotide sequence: TGCAGTGCTAGAGCAACTAGCGGGAGGGCCTTCGGAGAGACCCGGTACTTC. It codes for CSARATSGRAFGETRYF.

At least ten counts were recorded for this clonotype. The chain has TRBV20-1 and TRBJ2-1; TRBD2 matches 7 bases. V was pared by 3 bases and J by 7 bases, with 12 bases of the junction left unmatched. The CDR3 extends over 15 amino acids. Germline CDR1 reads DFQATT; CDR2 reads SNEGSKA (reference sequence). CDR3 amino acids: CSASTPLVGGNEQFF. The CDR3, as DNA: TGCAGTGCTAGCACCCCGTTGGTGGGGGGGAATGAGCAGTTCTTC.

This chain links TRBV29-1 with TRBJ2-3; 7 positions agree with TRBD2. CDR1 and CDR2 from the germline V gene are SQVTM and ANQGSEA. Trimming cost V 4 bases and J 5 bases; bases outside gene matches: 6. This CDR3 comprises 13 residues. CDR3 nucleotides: TGCAGCGTTGTGGCGGGAGCGAAAGATACGCAGTATTTT. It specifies CSVVAGAKDTQYF.

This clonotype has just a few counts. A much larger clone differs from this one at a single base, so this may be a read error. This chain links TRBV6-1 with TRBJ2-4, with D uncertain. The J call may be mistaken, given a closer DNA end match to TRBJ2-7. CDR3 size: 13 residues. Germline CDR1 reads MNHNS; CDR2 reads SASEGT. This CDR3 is CASHDPRNYEQYF. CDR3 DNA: TGTGCCAGCCATGACCCCCGCAATTACGAGCAGTACTTC.

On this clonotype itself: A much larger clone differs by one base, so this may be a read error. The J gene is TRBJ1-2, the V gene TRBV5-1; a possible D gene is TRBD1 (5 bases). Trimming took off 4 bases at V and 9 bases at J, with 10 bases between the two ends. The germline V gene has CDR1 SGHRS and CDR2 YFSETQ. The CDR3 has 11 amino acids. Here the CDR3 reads CASSPEGSYTF. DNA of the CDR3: TGCGCCAGCAGCCCCGAGGGGAGCTACACCTTC. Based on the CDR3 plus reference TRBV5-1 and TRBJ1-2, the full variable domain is KAGVTQTPRYLIKTRGQQVTLSCSPISGHRSVSWYQQTPGQGLQFLFEYFSETQRNKGNFPGRFSGRQFSNSRSEMNVSTLELGDSALYLCASSPEGSYTFGSGTRLTVV.

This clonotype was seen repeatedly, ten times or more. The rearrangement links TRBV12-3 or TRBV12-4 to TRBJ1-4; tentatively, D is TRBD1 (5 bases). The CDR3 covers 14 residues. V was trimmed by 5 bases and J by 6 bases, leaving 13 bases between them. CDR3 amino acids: CASSRDRADEKLFF. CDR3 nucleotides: TGTGCCAGCAGTCGGGACCGAGCTGATGAAAAACTGTTTTTT.

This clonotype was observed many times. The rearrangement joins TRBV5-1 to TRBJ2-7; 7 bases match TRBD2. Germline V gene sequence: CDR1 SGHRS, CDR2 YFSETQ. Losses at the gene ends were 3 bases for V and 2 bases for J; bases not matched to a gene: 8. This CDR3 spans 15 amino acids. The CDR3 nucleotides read TGCGCCAGCAGCTCGACAGCTAGCGGCCCCTACGAGCAGTACTTC. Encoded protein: CASSSTASGPYEQYF. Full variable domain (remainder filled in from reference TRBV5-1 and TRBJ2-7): KAGVTQTPRYLIKTRGQQVTLSCSPISGHRSVSWYQQTPGQGLQFLFEYFSETQRNKGNFPGRFSGRQFSNSRSEMNVSTLELGDSALYLCASSSTASGPYEQYFGPGTRLTVT.